This entry lists 3 T cell receptor beta chains sequenced from one sample in a study of spatial heterogeneity in lung cancer. TCRdb passed the 5' RACE reads through MiXCR, listing each CDR3 protein once. In the table there are under 15,000 distinct CDR3 sequences, about 4.8% of which are singletons. These receptors are not linked to any known antigen. Points from the study as a whole: Higher tumor mutation counts went along with higher counts of expanded intratumoral alpha and beta TCRs.

Specified time point: sample taken at primary tumor resection. This specimen consisted of lung tumor tissue, obtained at surgery. The origin of the receptors is a female donor with early-stage non-small cell lung cancer.

In its sample, this clonotype was seen many times. V usage is TRBV20-1 and J usage is TRBJ1-3; tentatively, D is TRBD1 (5 bases). There are 13 residues in the CDR3. Between the trimmed V and J ends, which lost 7 bases and 4 bases, there was a span of 14 bases. The germline V gene encodes CDR1 DFQATT and CDR2 SNEGSKA (reference sequence). The CDR3: CSGLGTPGNTIYF. Here the CDR3 DNA reads TGCAGTGGGCTTGGGACCCCCGGAAACACCATATATTTT.

The sample holds many counts of this clonotype. V is TRBV10-3 and J is TRBJ2-5, with 8 positions matching TRBD1. This CDR3 has 15 residues. J lost 2 bases, V lost 4 bases, and 6 bases had no gene match. Germline CDR1 is ENHRY and CDR2 is SYGVKD. The CDR3 here is CAISAPDRGQETQYF. The CDR3 nucleotides read TGTGCCATCAGTGCACCCGACAGGGGTCAAGAGACCCAGTACTTC.

This clonotype was counted many times. The chain uses TRBV5-1 and TRBJ2-2; D uncertain. This CDR3 is built from 11 residues. Deletions cut 4 bases from V and 6 bases from J, with 4 bases between. The V gene's germline CDR1 is SGHRS and CDR2 YFSETQ. The CDR3 region has the DNA TGCGCCAGCAGCGACGCCGGGGAGCTGTTTTTT. Translation gives CASSDAGELFF.